The 29 T cell receptor beta chains in this list originate from one sample, sequenced in a study of regulatory T cells in long-lasting Graves disease. Both iRepertoire HTBI primers and Arm-PCR of CDR3 regions were used to build the TCR beta libraries. TCRdb re-called the multiplex PCR reads through MiXCR, storing one row per CDR3 protein. In the table there are around 400,000 distinct CDR3 sequences, over 12% of which are singletons. Time point of the sample: newly diagnosed GD, antithyroid drugs for less than 3 months. RNA isolated from PBMCs was used to make the TCR library. In addition, the sample was reused for a study of T cells in Graves' hyperthyroidism and ophthalmopathy.

Here the sequenced sample was peripheral blood mononuclear cells (PBMCs), taken at new diagnosis, from a patient treated with antithyroid drugs. The receptors originated from a woman aged 40-49 years with Graves disease.

In the case of this clonotype: A read error is possible here, since a much larger clone lies one base away. The CDR3 DNA reads TGTGCCAGCAGAACGGGACAGGGGACCGTAAAACTGTTTTTT. It translates to CASRTGQGTVKLFF. The chain links TRBV2 to TRBJ1-4, with 10 positions matching TRBD1. V lost 6 bases, J lost 10 bases, and 8 bases stayed unmatched. This CDR3 spans 14 amino acids. Germline V gene data show CDR1 as SNHLY and CDR2 as FYNNEI.

A remark on this clonotype: This may stem from a read error, because a much larger clone lies one nucleotide away. The chain employs TRBV12-3 or TRBV12-4 and TRBJ2-1; D possibly corresponds to TRBD1 (7 bases). The CDR3 runs 15 residues. Trimming stripped 3 bases from V and 12 bases from J, with 21 bases between. The CDR3 DNA reads as TGTGCCAGCAGTTTGAACAGGGGACTGTGGGTTGGGCAGTTCTTC. Translated: CASSLNRGLWVGQFF.

At least ten counts were recorded for this clonotype. The chain is built from TRBV9 and TRBJ2-2, with a weak D call TRBD2 (7 bases). This CDR3 has 16 residues. Germline values: CDR1 SGDLS, CDR2 YYNGEE. V was clipped by 0 bases and J by 1 base, with 10 bases between them. The CDR3 DNA is TGTGCCAGCAGCGTAGCGGGGGGCTTGAACACCGGGGAGCTGTTTTTT. It encodes CASSVAGGLNTGELFF. Supplemented by reference TRBV9 and TRBJ2-2, the full variable domain reads DSGVTQTPKHLITATGQRVTLRCSPRSGDLSVYWYQQSLDQGLQFLIQYYNGEERAKGNILERFSAQQFPDLHSELNLSSLELGDSALYFCASSVAGGLNTGELFFGEGSRLTVL.

This clonotype was seen repeatedly, ten times or more. V is TRBV20-1 and J is TRBJ2-5; D unresolved. The CDR3 consists of 14 residues. V gave up 2 bases and J gave up 1 base, with 11 bases separating them. Germline V gene lookup returns CDR1 DFQATT and CDR2 SNEGSKA (reference sequence). The CDR3 coding sequence is TGCAGTGCTAGATCGACGGATGCCCAAGAGACCCAGTACTTC. Translated, it gives CSARSTDAQETQYF.

The sample holds many counts of this clonotype. The chain recombines TRBV5-1 with TRBJ2-3; D could derive from TRBD1 or TRBD2 (5 bases each). The germline V and J ends were trimmed by 0 bases and 2 bases, with 10 bases remaining between them. Germline V gene sequence: CDR1 SGHRS, CDR2 YFSETQ. The CDR3 extends over 15 amino acids. CDR3: CASSLDRDATDTQYF. The CDR3 region has the DNA TGCGCCAGCAGCTTGGATCGGGACGCCACAGATACGCAGTATTTT.

Note on this clonotype: It may be a read error: a sequence one base away is much more abundant. The J gene is TRBJ2-5, the V gene TRBV30, with D perhaps being TRBD1 or TRBD2 (6 bases each). This CDR3 contains 16 residues. The germline V gene has CDR1 GTSNPN and CDR2 SVGIG (reference sequence). The CDR3 loop reads CAWSVGGHRSQGTQYF. The CDR3 DNA follows: TGTGCCTGGAGTGTCGGGGGACACCGATCCCAAGGGACCCAGTACTTC.

The chain combines TRBV29-1 with TRBJ1-2; 7 nucleotides align to TRBD1. The CDR3 is 14 residues long. The V gene's germline CDR1 is SQVTM and CDR2 ANQGSEA. V shed 7 bases and J 6 bases; nucleotides not matched to a gene: 14. CDR3 region: CSADADREMDGYTF. The CDR3 nucleotides read TGCAGCGCTGATGCCGACAGGGAAATGGATGGCTACACCTTC.

This clonotype appeared many times. The genes are TRBV3-1 and TRBJ2-3; 12 nucleotides agree with TRBD1. J gave up 3 bases and V 4 bases, and 5 bases lay outside the gene matches. CDR3 length: 16 amino acids. Germline V gene lookup returns CDR1 LGHDT and CDR2 YNNKEL (reference sequence). CDR3 sequence: CASSLTGQGATDTQYF. CDR3 coding DNA: TGTGCCAGCAGCCTAACGGGACAGGGGGCAACAGATACGCAGTATTTT.

At least ten counts were recorded for this clonotype. CDR3 region: CASSLSVANTGELFF. Here the CDR3 DNA reads TGCGCCAGCAGCTTATCTGTCGCGAACACCGGGGAGCTGTTTTTT. The V and J genes are TRBV5-1 and TRBJ2-2; D is ambiguous. The V end lost 2 bases, the J end lost 0 bases, and 8 bases lay between the germline ends. This CDR3 region has 15 residues. CDR1 and CDR2 from the germline V gene are SGHRS and YFSETQ.

The chain couples TRBV15 to TRBJ2-1, with D tentatively TRBD1 (7 bases). Germline assignment: CDR1 LNHNV and CDR2 YYDKDF (reference sequence). The V end lost 10 bases, the J end lost 8 bases, and 18 bases lay between the germline ends. The CDR3 is 13 amino acids. The chain's CDR3 is CANFRGPGDEQFF. The CDR3 DNA is TGTGCCAACTTTAGGGGGCCGGGGGATGAGCAGTTCTTC.

This clonotype was seen at least ten times. The chain uses TRBV18 and TRBJ2-5; TRBD2 is a possible D gene (6 bases). The V end lost 3 bases, the J end lost 3 bases, and 14 bases lay between the germline ends. The CDR3 is 15 amino acids. Germline V gives CDR1 KGHSH, CDR2 LQKENI. The CDR3 region is CASSPSVGGEETQYF. For the CDR3, the DNA is TGTGCCAGCTCACCGTCTGTGGGAGGAGAAGAGACCCAGTACTTC.

This clonotype was detected many times. The rearrangement joins TRBV12-3 or TRBV12-4 to TRBJ2-3, with 7 bases lining up with TRBD1. The CDR3 extends over 15 amino acids. The V segment lost 5 bases and the J segment 3 bases; nucleotides outside the gene matches: 8. This CDR3 reads CASSPRQGWTDTQYF. The CDR3 DNA is TGTGCCAGCAGTCCTCGACAGGGTTGGACAGATACGCAGTATTTT.

Many counts were recorded for this clonotype. The rearrangement joins TRBV5-1 to TRBJ2-5, with 8 bases fitting TRBD1. The V gene end was trimmed by 4 bases and the J gene end by 5 bases; junction bases not matched to a gene: 10. CDR3 length equals 15 residues. Germline V gene lookup returns CDR1 SGHRS and CDR2 YFSETQ. The CDR3 DNA sequence: TGCGCCAGCAGCCCCACCGTGGACAGGGTGGAGACCCAGTACTTC. Its protein product is CASSPTVDRVETQYF. The full variable domain, completed using reference TRBV5-1 and TRBJ2-5, is KAGVTQTPRYLIKTRGQQVTLSCSPISGHRSVSWYQQTPGQGLQFLFEYFSETQRNKGNFPGRFSGRQFSNSRSEMNVSTLELGDSALYLCASSPTVDRVETQYFGPGTRLLVL.

This clonotype has at least ten counts. The chain employs TRBV28 and TRBJ2-1, with D tentatively TRBD2 (6 bases). The J call may be in error: the DNA end matches TRBJ2-5 better. From germline, CDR1 is MDHEN and CDR2 SYDVKM. CDR3 length: 15 residues. The CDR3 DNA is TGTGCCAGCAGTTTGCCATCCGGGGGAGAAGAGACCCAGTACTTC. It yields the protein CASSLPSGGEETQYF.

A few counts support this clonotype. The V and J genes are TRBV27 and TRBJ2-1; possibly TRBD1 for D (6 bases). The length of the CDR3 is 16 residues. Germline lookup yields CDR1 MNHEY and CDR2 SMNVEV (reference sequence). V dropped 3 bases and J dropped 0 bases, with 12 bases sitting between them. The CDR3 protein is CASSLRTASSYNEQFF. In DNA form, the CDR3 reads TGTGCCAGCAGTTTGAGGACAGCCAGCTCCTACAATGAGCAGTTCTTC.

This clonotype was counted at least ten times. The rearrangement uses TRBV20-1 and TRBJ2-3; 7 nucleotides line up with TRBD1. The CDR3 runs 17 residues. The V and J ends lost 5 bases and 1 base, in that order; junction bases with no gene match: 15. The V gene's germline CDR1 is DFQATT and CDR2 SNEGSKA (reference sequence). For the CDR3, the DNA is TGCAGTGCTCGCCCCTCGACAGCCCAGGGGGGCACAGATACGCAGTATTTT. Its translation: CSARPSTAQGGTDTQYF.

This clonotype was counted at least ten times. This chain joins TRBV2 and TRBJ2-3, with D tentatively TRBD2 (5 bases). CDR1 SNHLY and CDR2 FYNNEI come from the germline V gene. V was clipped by 6 bases and J by 0 bases, with 13 bases between them. CDR3 size: 15 residues. CDR3 region: CASSGLGGSTDTQYF. For the CDR3, the DNA is TGTGCCAGCAGCGGACTGGGCGGGAGCACAGATACGCAGTATTTT.

This clonotype occurred many times. The V gene is TRBV27, the J gene TRBJ1-4, with D unclear. V lost 2 bases and J 5 bases, leaving 6 bases between the germline ends. The CDR3 length is 13 residues. Germline CDR1 and CDR2: MNHEY and SMNVEV (reference sequence). CDR3 sequence (DNA): TGTGCCAGCAGTTTAACGGGGAATGAAAAACTGTTTTTT. The encoded protein is CASSLTGNEKLFF.

The V and J genes are TRBV11-3 and TRBJ2-5; 9 bases agree with TRBD2. This CDR3 contains 17 residues. The germline V gene encodes CDR1 SGHNT and CDR2 YENEEA. V shed 1 base and J 0 bases; nucleotides not matched to a gene: 6. In nucleotides, the CDR3 is TGTGCCAGCAGCTTAGCCCTAGCGGGAAAGTACCAAGAGACCCAGTACTTC. It codes for CASSLALAGKYQETQYF.

This clonotype has at least ten counts. This sequence joins TRBV12-3 or TRBV12-4 and TRBJ2-3; weak D call: TRBD2 (5 bases). V lost 4 bases and J 2 bases, leaving 16 bases between the germline ends. The CDR3 sequence is 16 residues long. Written as DNA, the CDR3 is TGTGCCAGCAGTTCCCATGGGTCGGACTCCACAGATACGCAGTATTTT. It yields the protein CASSSHGSDSTDTQYF.

This clonotype was picked up many times. The CDR3 DNA sequence: TGTGCCAGCAGCCGATCGGACACATACTACGAGCAGTACTTC. Protein sequence: CASSRSDTYYEQYF. The chain couples TRBV27 to TRBJ2-7, with TRBD1 as a possible D gene (5 bases). Germline values: CDR1 MNHEY, CDR2 SMNVEV (reference sequence). The V and J ends lost 6 bases and 3 bases respectively, with 15 bases between them. The CDR3 is 14 amino acids.

This clonotype occurred a few times. V usage is TRBV6-5 and J usage is TRBJ2-5; 10 nucleotides match TRBD1. In germline, CDR1 is MNHEY, CDR2 SVGAGI. Trimming removed 4 bases from V and 5 bases from J; junction bases left unmatched: 10. The CDR3 extends over 16 amino acids. In DNA, the CDR3 is TGTGCCAGCAGTTCGGAGAGGTGGACAGGGGGTGAGACCCAGTACTTC. The encoded protein is CASSSERWTGGETQYF.

This clonotype was detected once. A read error is the likely source, as a far larger clone sits one nucleotide away. The chain carries TRBV7-9 and TRBJ2-5; TRBD2 aligns across 10 bases. Germline V gene lookup returns CDR1 SEHNR and CDR2 FQNEAQ (reference sequence). V was pared by 2 bases and J by 4 bases, with 7 bases of the junction left unmatched. The CDR3 length is 16 residues. In DNA form, the CDR3 reads TGTGCCAGCAGCTTAAGCAGCGGGAGGGCCCCAGAGACCCAGTACTTC. Translated: CASSLSSGRAPETQYF.

A few counts support this clonotype. CDR3 in amino acids: CASYGTPGPEAFF. The CDR3 bases are TGCGCCAGCTACGGGACACCGGGGCCTGAAGCTTTCTTT. V is TRBV10-2 and J is TRBJ1-1; maybe TRBD1 (6 bases). Germline values: CDR1 WSHSY, CDR2 SAAADI. V lost 8 bases and J 6 bases, leaving 16 bases between the germline ends. The CDR3 consists of 13 residues.

The chain couples TRBV20-1 to TRBJ2-2, with 9 nucleotides matching TRBD1. The trim removed 3 bases at V and 7 bases at J, leaving 6 bases unmatched. Germline loops: CDR1 DFQATT, CDR2 SNEGSKA (reference sequence). The CDR3 totals 14 residues. The CDR3 region is CSARGTGSSGELFF. The CDR3 coding sequence is TGCAGTGCTAGGGGGACAGGGTCTAGCGGGGAGCTGTTTTTT.

This clonotype was picked up a small number of times. The rearrangement links TRBV5-4 to TRBJ2-7, with D possibly TRBD2 on 6 matching bases. Trimming left V 0 bases short and J 2 bases short, with 15 bases between. The CDR3 has 16 residues. Germline CDR1 and CDR2: SGHNT and YYREEE (reference sequence). CDR3 residues: CASSLAKDYRPYEQYF. In DNA, the CDR3 is TGTGCCAGCAGCTTGGCCAAGGACTACCGACCCTACGAGCAGTACTTC.

This clonotype was picked up many times. The chain is built from TRBV28 and TRBJ2-7; D is perhaps TRBD2 (6 bases). The CDR3 totals 13 residues. V was trimmed by 8 bases and J by 1 base, leaving 12 bases between them. Germline CDR1 and CDR2: MDHEN and SYDVKM. CDR3 coding DNA: TGTGCCAGCGCCCTGGAGGGGTCCTACGAGCAGTACTTC. Protein sequence: CASALEGSYEQYF.

This clonotype was seen a handful of times. V gene TRBV19 combines with J gene TRBJ2-2, with D maybe TRBD2 (6 bases). The CDR3 has 15 amino acids. V dropped 0 bases and J dropped 6 bases, with 11 bases sitting between them. The germline V gene encodes CDR1 LNHDA and CDR2 SQIVND (reference sequence). Here the CDR3 reads CASSIEPGVAGELFF. DNA of the CDR3: TGTGCCAGTAGTATAGAACCGGGAGTTGCCGGGGAGCTGTTTTTT.

The chain has TRBV11-3 and TRBJ2-5; the D gene is possibly TRBD2 (7 bases). The CDR3 has 15 residues. Germline V gives CDR1 SGHNT, CDR2 YENEEA. V was shortened by 6 bases and J by 4 bases, with 18 bases between the two germline ends. In nucleotides, the CDR3 is TGTGCCAGCAGTGGGGGCGGGGGAGCGGGAGAGACCCAGTACTTC. Translated: CASSGGGGAGETQYF.